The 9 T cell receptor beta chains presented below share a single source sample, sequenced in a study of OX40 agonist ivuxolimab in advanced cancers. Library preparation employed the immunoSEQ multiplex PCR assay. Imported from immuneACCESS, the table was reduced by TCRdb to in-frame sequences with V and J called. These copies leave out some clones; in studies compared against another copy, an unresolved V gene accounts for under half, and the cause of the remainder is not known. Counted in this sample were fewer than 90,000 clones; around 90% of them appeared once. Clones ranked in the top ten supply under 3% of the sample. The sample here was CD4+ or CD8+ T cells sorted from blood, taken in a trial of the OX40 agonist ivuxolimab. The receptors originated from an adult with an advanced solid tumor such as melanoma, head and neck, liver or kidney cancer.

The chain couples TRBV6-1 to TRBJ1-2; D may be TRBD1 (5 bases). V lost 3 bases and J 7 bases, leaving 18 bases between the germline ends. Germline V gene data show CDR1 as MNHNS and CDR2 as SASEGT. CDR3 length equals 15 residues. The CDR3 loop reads CASSEARTPRVGYTF. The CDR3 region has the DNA TGTGCCAGCAGTGAGGCCAGGACACCCCGGGTTGGCTACACCTTC.

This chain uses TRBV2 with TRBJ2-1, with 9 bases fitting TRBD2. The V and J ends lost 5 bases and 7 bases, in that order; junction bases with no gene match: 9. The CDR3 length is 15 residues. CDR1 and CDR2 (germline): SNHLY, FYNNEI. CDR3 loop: CASSPPAGGYNEQFF. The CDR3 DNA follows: TGTGCCAGCAGTCCTCCAGCGGGGGGATATAATGAGCAGTTCTTC.

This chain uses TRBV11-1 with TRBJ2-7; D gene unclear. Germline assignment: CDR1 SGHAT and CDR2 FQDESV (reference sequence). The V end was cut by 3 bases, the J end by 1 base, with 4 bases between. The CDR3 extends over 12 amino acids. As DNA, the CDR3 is TGTGCCAGCAGCTTGGTTTCCTACGAGCAGTACTTC. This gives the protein CASSLVSYEQYF.

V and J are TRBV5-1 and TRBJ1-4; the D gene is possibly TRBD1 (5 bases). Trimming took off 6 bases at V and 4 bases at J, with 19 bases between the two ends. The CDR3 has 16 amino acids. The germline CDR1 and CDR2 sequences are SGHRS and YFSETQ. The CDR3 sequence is CASKEGKGTFNEKLFF. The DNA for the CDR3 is TGCGCCAGCAAAGAAGGGAAGGGGACCTTTAATGAAAAACTGTTTTTT. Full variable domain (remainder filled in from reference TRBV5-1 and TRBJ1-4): KAGVTQTPRYLIKTRGQQVTLSCSPISGHRSVSWYQQTPGQGLQFLFEYFSETQRNKGNFPGRFSGRQFSNSRSEMNVSTLELGDSALYLCASKEGKGTFNEKLFFGSGTQLSVL.

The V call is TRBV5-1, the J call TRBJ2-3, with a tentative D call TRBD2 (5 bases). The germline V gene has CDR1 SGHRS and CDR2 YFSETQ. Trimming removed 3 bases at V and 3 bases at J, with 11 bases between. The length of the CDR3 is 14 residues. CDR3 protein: CASSSRRGTDTQYF. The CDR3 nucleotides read TGCGCCAGCAGCTCGAGGCGCGGGACAGATACGCAGTATTTT.

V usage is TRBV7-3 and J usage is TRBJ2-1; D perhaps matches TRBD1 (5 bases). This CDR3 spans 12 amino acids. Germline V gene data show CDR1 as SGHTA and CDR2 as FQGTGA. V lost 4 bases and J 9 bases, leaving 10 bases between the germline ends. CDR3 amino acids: CASSSGWGEQFF. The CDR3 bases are TGTGCCAGCAGCTCAGGGTGGGGTGAGCAGTTCTTC.

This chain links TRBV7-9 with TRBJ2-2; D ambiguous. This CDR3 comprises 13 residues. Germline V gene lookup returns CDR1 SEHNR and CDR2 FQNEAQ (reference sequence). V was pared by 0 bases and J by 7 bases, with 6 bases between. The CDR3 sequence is CASSLAPGGELFF. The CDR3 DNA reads TGTGCCAGCAGCTTAGCTCCAGGCGGGGAGCTGTTTTTT.

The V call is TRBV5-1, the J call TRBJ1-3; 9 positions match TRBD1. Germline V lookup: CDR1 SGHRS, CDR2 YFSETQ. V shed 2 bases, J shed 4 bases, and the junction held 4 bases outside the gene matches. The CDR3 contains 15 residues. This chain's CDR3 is CASSLQGAIGNTIYF. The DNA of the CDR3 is TGCGCCAGCAGCTTACAGGGGGCGATAGGAAACACCATATATTTT.

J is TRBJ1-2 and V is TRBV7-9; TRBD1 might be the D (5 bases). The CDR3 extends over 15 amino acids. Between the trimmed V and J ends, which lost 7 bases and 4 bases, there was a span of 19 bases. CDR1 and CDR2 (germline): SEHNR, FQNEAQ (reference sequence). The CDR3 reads CASTRADRRVYGYTF. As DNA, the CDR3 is TGTGCCAGCACCAGAGCCGACAGAAGAGTCTATGGCTACACCTTC.